This TCR beta chain was recorded in a study of identical twins. Notes on the study in general: Whereas memory repertoires showed no such difference, abundant cord blood beta clonotypes carried fewer insertions. Cross-sectional statistics underpinned the conclusions; the same donors were not followed.

The CDR3 covers 15 residues. Germline assignment: CDR1 KGHSH and CDR2 LQKENI. The V gene end was trimmed by 3 bases and the J gene end by 7 bases; junction bases not matched to a gene: 10. A universal primer site came from template switching; cDNA carried unique molecular identifiers. TCRdb used MiXCR to reprocess the 5' RACE reads, holding one entry per CDR3 protein. The sample holds 1,800,000 or so distinct CDR3 sequences, roughly a third seen once. For this clonotype: What it binds is unknown.

This chain joins TRBV18 and TRBJ2-7, with 9 bases lining up with TRBD1. What was sequenced was cord blood. The TCR sequence derives from a newborn girl in good health. The CDR3 DNA sequence: TGTGCCAGCTCACCGGGACAGGGTTATGCTAGTGAGCAGTACTTC. This encodes CASSPGQGYASEQYF.